One sample yielded the 23 T cell receptor beta chains listed below, sequenced in a study of shared clonotypes between healthy human individuals. The data were produced by immunoSEQ multiplex PCR, yet TCRdb's version contains in-frame clones alone and is incomplete. Found here are some 1 million clones, under 80% of them singletons; the top ten hold about 1.5%. Material: memory CD4+ T cells sorted from blood. The subset here: CD45RA-negative fraction. The source of these receptors is a man between 18 and 29 years old in good health.

J is TRBJ1-5 and V is TRBV27, with D unclear. This CDR3 comprises 13 residues. The V end lost 1 base, the J end lost 5 bases, and 6 bases lay between the germline ends. The germline CDR1 and CDR2 sequences are MNHEY and SMNVEV (reference sequence). In DNA, the CDR3 is TGTGCCAGCAGTTTATTGGGAGATCAGCCCCAGCATTTT. Its protein product is CASSLLGDQPQHF.

In its sample, this clone was seen many times. The chain recombines TRBV5-4 with TRBJ1-1; 9 bases match TRBD1. Germline V gives CDR1 SGHNT, CDR2 YYREEE (reference sequence). Trimming removed 2 bases from V and 4 bases from J; junction bases left unmatched: 6. The CDR3 extends over 15 amino acids. This CDR3 is CASSLDLQGATEAFF. CDR3 sequence (DNA): TGTGCCAGCAGCTTAGACCTACAGGGGGCCACTGAAGCTTTCTTT. Variable domain in full (rest from reference TRBV5-4 and TRBJ1-1): ETGVTQSPTHLIKTRGQQVTLRCSSQSGHNTVSWYQQALGQGPQFIFQYYREEENGRGNFPPRFSGLQFPNYSSELNVNALELDDSALYLCASSLDLQGATEAFFGQGTRLTVV.

The V call is TRBV5-1, the J call TRBJ2-1; maybe TRBD1 (6 bases). CDR1 is SGHRS, CDR2 YFSETQ, per germline. The ends were cut back, 4 bases at V and 2 bases at J, with 16 bases in the middle. The CDR3 consists of 16 residues. CDR3 in amino acids: CASSLPSGTPYNEQFF. DNA of the CDR3: TGCGCCAGCAGCCTGCCCTCCGGGACACCCTACAATGAGCAGTTCTTC.

This clone was observed a handful of times. The chain is built from TRBV2 and TRBJ1-2, with TRBD1 matching 7 bases. CDR1 and CDR2 (germline): SNHLY, FYNNEI. CDR3 length: 16 residues. Trimming took 2 bases from V and 2 from J; bases not matched to a gene: 8. The DNA for the CDR3 is TGTGCCAGCAGTGAAAGGGGCGACAGGGCGAACTATGGCTACACCTTC. Encoded protein: CASSERGDRANYGYTF. Based on the CDR3 plus reference TRBV2 and TRBJ1-2, the full variable domain is EPEVTQTPSHQVTQMGQEVILRCVPISNHLYFYWYRQILGQKVEFLVSFYNNEISEKSEIFDDQFSVERPDGSNFTLKIRSTKLEDSAMYFCASSERGDRANYGYTFGSGTRLTVV.

The chain employs TRBV11-2 and TRBJ1-4; D is uncertain. The V end was cut by 5 bases, the J end by 6 bases, with 13 bases between. This CDR3 spans 14 amino acids. Germline V gives CDR1 SGHAT, CDR2 FQNNGV. Here the CDR3 DNA reads TGTGCCAGCAGCCTGACGTTGAGAGATGAAAAACTGTTTTTT. This translates into CASSLTLRDEKLFF.

On this clone itself: The sample contains more than one DNA sequence encoding this CDR3. The genes are TRBV20-1 and TRBJ2-7, with D perhaps being TRBD1 or TRBD2 (5 bases each). CDR3 length: 11 residues. Germline V gene lookup returns CDR1 DFQATT and CDR2 SNEGSKA (reference sequence). V lost 6 bases to trimming and J lost 4 bases, with 10 bases between them. CDR3 in amino acids: CSAGVEYEQYF. The CDR3 DNA sequence: TGCAGTGCGGGGGTTGAGTACGAGCAGTACTTC.

This clone was seen just once. In DNA form, the CDR3 reads TGTGCTAGTGGTCCGGGAATGGAGCGGAGCTCCTACGAGCAGTACTTC. The encoded protein is CASGPGMERSSYEQYF. This rearrangement joins TRBV12-5 to TRBJ2-7, with D possibly being TRBD2 (5 bases). V shed 5 bases and J shed 0 bases, with 17 bases lying between them. The germline V gene has CDR1 LGHNT and CDR2 FRNRAP. The CDR3 has 16 residues.

The genes are TRBV10-2 and TRBJ1-4; D perhaps matches TRBD1 (6 bases). Germline V CDR1 and CDR2: WSHSY, SAAADI. The CDR3 totals 16 residues. The V end lost 2 bases, the J end lost 5 bases, and 15 bases lay between the germline ends. As DNA, the CDR3 is TGCGCCAGCAGTGAGGGGCCAGGGGCACTAAATGAAAAACTGTTTTTT. Translating it yields CASSEGPGALNEKLFF.

This sequence joins TRBV5-1 and TRBJ1-1; D is unresolved. This CDR3 region has 13 residues. CDR1 is SGHRS, CDR2 YFSETQ, per germline. V shed 5 bases and J shed 6 bases, with 14 bases lying between them. The CDR3 here is CASSVGREAEAFF. CDR3 DNA sequence: TGCGCCAGCAGTGTTGGCAGAGAGGCTGAAGCTTTCTTT.

The rearrangement uses TRBV27 and TRBJ2-7; D gene unclear. Germline CDR1 is MNHEY and CDR2 is SMNVEV (reference sequence). V was shortened by 3 bases and J by 0 bases, with 12 bases between the two germline ends. CDR3 length: 15 amino acids. The CDR3 region has the DNA TGTGCCAGCAGTTTTTTATTTGGCGGCTCCTACGAGCAGTACTTC. Its protein is CASSFLFGGSYEQYF.

CDR3 protein: CASSIQGVTEAFF. The DNA of the CDR3 is TGCGCCAGCAGCATACAGGGTGTTACTGAAGCTTTCTTT. The chain joins TRBV5-1 to TRBJ1-1, with D perhaps matching TRBD1 (6 bases). This CDR3 comprises 13 residues. Trimming removed 4 bases from V and 5 bases from J, with 12 bases in between. Germline-derived CDR1 and CDR2 are SGHRS and YFSETQ.

As concerns this clone: The likely explanation is a read error, given a far larger clone one base away. V and J are TRBV27 and TRBJ1-5; maybe TRBD1 (5 bases). Germline V gene lookup returns CDR1 MNHEY and CDR2 SMNVEV (reference sequence). Trimming removed 7 bases at V and 0 bases at J, with 13 bases between. This CDR3 is 15 amino acids long. DNA for the CDR3: TGTGCCAGCAAAACCGGGACTGTTAGCAATCAGCCCCAGCATTTT. This sequence encodes CASKTGTVSNQPQHF.

The chain recombines TRBV30 with TRBJ2-5; D is ambiguous. Per germline, CDR1 GTSNPN and CDR2 SVGIG (reference sequence). The V end was cut by 2 bases, the J end by 2 bases, with 15 bases between. This CDR3 comprises 15 residues. CDR3 nucleotide sequence: TGTGCCTGGAGTCGGACCGGGCAATTTCAAGAGACCCAGTACTTC. This codes for CAWSRTGQFQETQYF.

The chain employs TRBV21-1 and TRBJ2-3; the DNA was not compared with TRBD1, the D call given in the table. TRBV21-1 corresponds to a pseudogene. CDR3 length: 15 amino acids. The CDR3 nucleotides read TGTGCCAGCAGCAAAGCAGGGGATTCCACAGATACGCAGTATTTT. Amino acid sequence: CASSKAGDSTDTQYF.

A remark on this clone: This clone may be a read error of a much larger clone one base away. This chain joins TRBV5-6 and TRBJ2-5; D may correspond to TRBD1 or TRBD2 (5 bases each). CDR1 is SGHDT and CDR2 is YYEEEE in the germline V gene. This CDR3 spans 14 amino acids. Trimming stripped 4 bases from V and 7 bases from J, with 17 bases between. This chain's CDR3 is CASSRDRQWGTQYF. In DNA, the CDR3 is TGTGCCAGCAGCCGGGACCGCCAGTGGGGGACCCAGTACTTC.

In this sample, this clone turned up a few times. The chain recombines TRBV27 with TRBJ1-1; 11 nucleotides agree with TRBD1. Germline CDR1 MNHEY, CDR2 SMNVEV (reference sequence). The CDR3 is 15 amino acids. Trimming removed 6 bases from V and 13 bases from J; junction bases left unmatched: 16. The CDR3 here is CASRGLGQGAVIDFF. The DNA for the CDR3 is TGTGCCAGCAGAGGGTTAGGACAGGGGGCCGTCATTGATTTCTTT.

J is TRBJ2-5 and V is TRBV11-2, with 15 bases matching TRBD2. Looked up from germline, CDR1 is SGHAT and CDR2 is FQNNGV. Trimming cost V 5 bases and J 5 bases; bases outside gene matches: 3. The CDR3 covers 15 residues. The CDR3 bases are TGTGCCAGCAGCCCCGGACTAGCGGGGGGGGAGACCCAGTACTTC. Translation gives CASSPGLAGGETQYF.

The rearrangement joins TRBV5-1 to TRBJ1-6; D unclear. CDR3 length equals 15 residues. CDR1 SGHRS and CDR2 YFSETQ come from the germline V gene. Trimming stripped 5 bases from V and 0 bases from J, with 9 bases between. This chain's CDR3 is CASRGRSSYNSPLHF. CDR3 bases: TGCGCCAGCAGGGGCAGGAGCTCCTATAATTCACCCCTCCACTTT.

The chain has TRBV6-5 and TRBJ1-2; no reliable D call. This CDR3 is 16 amino acids long. Germline V gives CDR1 MNHEY, CDR2 SVGAGI. V gave up 3 bases and J gave up 1 base, with 15 bases separating them. This CDR3 is CASSYATAGFNYGYTF. The CDR3 DNA follows: TGTGCCAGCAGTTATGCTACGGCAGGTTTTAACTATGGCTACACCTTC.

Comment on this clone: Other DNA sequences from this sample encode an identical CDR3 as well. This rearrangement joins TRBV5-1 to TRBJ2-7; D tentatively reads TRBD1 or TRBD2 (6 bases each). The CDR3 runs 14 residues. V gave up 0 bases and J gave up 6 bases, with 13 bases separating them. Germline assignment: CDR1 SGHRS and CDR2 YFSETQ. CDR3 region: CASSLDRGRGEQYF. CDR3 nucleotide sequence: TGCGCCAGCAGCTTGGACCGGGGGCGAGGCGAGCAGTACTTC.

This clone was observed once. The V and J genes are TRBV19 and TRBJ1-2, with D possibly matching TRBD1 (5 bases). This CDR3 region has 12 residues. Germline V gives CDR1 LNHDA, CDR2 SQIVND (reference sequence). The V end lost 5 bases, the J end lost 4 bases, and 8 bases lay between the germline ends. The CDR3 region has the DNA TGTGCCAGTAGTGGGGACCTCTATGGCTACACCTTC. Amino acid sequence: CASSGDLYGYTF.

This clone was seen only once. V is TRBV7-2 and J is TRBJ2-5, with TRBD2 identical over 8 bases. The CDR3 consists of 18 residues. V shed 2 bases, J shed 7 bases, and the junction held 18 bases outside the gene matches. Germline V gives CDR1 SGHTA, CDR2 FQGNSA. CDR3 nucleotide sequence: TGTGCCAGCAGCTTAAGGATAGCGGGGTCCTTGGGGGATACGACCCAGTACTTC. This sequence encodes CASSLRIAGSLGDTTQYF.

This clone was seen more than once but under ten times. DNA of the CDR3: TGTGCCACCGCGGTGGAACACATCTATGGCTACACCTTC. The encoded protein is CATAVEHIYGYTF. The rearrangement joins TRBV28 to TRBJ1-2; D unclear. CDR1 and CDR2 from the germline V gene are MDHEN and SYDVKM. The CDR3 runs 13 residues. Trimming removed 10 bases at V and 4 bases at J, with 16 bases between.